Listed below are T cell receptor beta chains from one sample, sequenced in a study of blood T cell repertoires in COVID-19. Method: immunoSEQ multiplex PCR; TCRdb's copy keeps in-frame clones and lacks some. The table has roughly 260,000 clones, about 90% seen once. Sequencing was done on a sample of peripheral blood. The origin of the receptors is a woman aged 50 to 60 who had recovered from COVID-19. The CDR3 runs from the conserved cysteine through the conserved F or W. The D gene is left open where the match is weak. Part of the rows lack a size; the others show once, few, many or a class for expanded clones.

.	TRBV7-2	TRBJ2-5	.	CASSPRTSAGETQYF	TGTGCCAGCAGCCCCAGGACCTCCGCGGGAGAGACCCAGTACTTC
.	TRBV3-1/TRBV3-2	TRBJ1-2	.	CASSQDEQTYGYTF	TGTGCCAGCAGCCAAGATGAACAGACCTATGGCTACACCTTC
.	TRBV5-1	TRBJ1-1	.	CASSLNAAAPEAFF	TGCGCCAGCAGCTTGAATGCGGCGGCCCCTGAAGCTTTCTTT
.	TRBV2	TRBJ1-5	few	CASSARYNQPQHF	TGTGCCAGCAGTGCCCGGTACAATCAGCCCCAGCATTTT
.	TRBV24-1	TRBJ1-2	.	CATSTGGNNYGYTF	TGTGCCACCAGCACAGGCGGAAATAACTATGGCTACACCTTC
.	TRBV5-4	TRBJ2-7	.	CASSRPGQGISYEQYF	TGTGCCAGCAGCAGGCCGGGTCAGGGGATATCCTACGAGCAGTACTTC
TRBD2	TRBV9	TRBJ2-7	.	CASSPGLATYEQYF	TGTGCCAGCAGCCCAGGACTAGCGACCTACGAGCAGTACTTC
TRBD1	TRBV6-5	TRBJ1-1	.	CASRLDRDTEAFF	TGTGCCAGCAGGTTGGACAGGGACACTGAAGCTTTCTTT
TRBD1	TRBV3-1/TRBV3-2	TRBJ1-1	.	CASSQSGQGTVNTEAFF	TGTGCCAGCAGCCAGTCGGGACAGGGCACTGTGAACACTGAAGCTTTCTTT
TRBD1	TRBV5-4	TRBJ1-1	.	CASSTPGQGNTEAFF	TGTGCCAGCAGCACCCCGGGACAGGGGAACACTGAAGCTTTCTTT
TRBD2	TRBV5-1	TRBJ2-7	.	CASSISGLYEQYF	TGCGCCAGCAGCATTAGCGGGCTGTACGAGCAGTACTTC
TRBD1	TRBV7-9	TRBJ1-1	.	CASSTPGQGSEAFF	TGTGCCAGCAGCACACCGGGACAGGGGTCTGAAGCTTTCTTT
.	TRBV6-1	TRBJ1-1	.	CASSEAGRQNTEAFF	TGTGCCAGCAGTGAAGCGGGCAGGCAGAACACTGAAGCTTTCTTT
.	TRBV7-2	TRBJ2-5	.	CASSPAGETQYF	TGTGCCAGCAGCCCCGCAGGGGAGACCCAGTACTTC
.	TRBV4-1	TRBJ1-2	.	CASSQGQIYGYTF	TGCGCCAGCAGCCAAGGACAGATCTATGGCTACACCTTC
TRBD1	TRBV5-1	TRBJ2-4	.	CASSFSGTGRSIQYF	TGCGCCAGCAGCTTTTCCGGGACAGGGAGGTCGATTCAGTACTTC
TRBD1	TRBV10-3	TRBJ1-1	.	CAISESGQGPEAFF	TGTGCCATCAGTGAGTCGGGACAGGGGCCTGAAGCTTTCTTT
TRBD1	TRBV4-1	TRBJ1-2	.	CASSQETGKARGYTF	TGCGCCAGCAGCCAAGAGACAGGGAAGGCACGTGGCTACACCTTC
.	TRBV6-2/TRBV6-3	TRBJ2-7	.	CASSPRRLDWEQYF	TGTGCCAGCAGTCCCCGGAGACTAGATTGGGAGCAGTACTTC
.	TRBV30	TRBJ1-1	.	CAWNLWFGELMNTEAFF	TGTGCCTGGAATTTGTGGTTCGGGGAACTGATGAACACTGAAGCTTTCTTT
.	TRBV7-8	TRBJ2-1	.	CASSPERPLMDEQFF	TGTGCCAGCAGCCCAGAGCGGCCCCTGATGGATGAGCAGTTCTTC
TRBD2	TRBV4-3	TRBJ2-4	.	CASSQGWGGWKNIQYF	TGCGCCAGCAGCCAAGGCTGGGGGGGTTGGAAAAACATTCAGTACTTC
.	TRBV28	TRBJ2-2	.	CASTLGGLDTGELFF	TGTGCCAGCACCCTCGGGGGGCTTGACACCGGGGAGCTGTTTTTT
.	TRBV6-5	TRBJ2-1	few	CAAKGGYNEQFF	TGTGCCGCCAAAGGCGGATACAATGAGCAGTTCTTC
.	TRBV11-2	TRBJ1-1	few	CASSLATYTEAFF	TGTGCCAGCAGCTTAGCCACATACACTGAAGCTTTCTTT
.	TRBV18	TRBJ1-3	.	CASSPRSGNTIYF	TGTGCCAGCTCACCGCGCTCTGGAAACACCATATATTTT
.	TRBV28	TRBJ1-2	.	CASSLWGAQYGYTF	TGTGCCAGCAGTTTATGGGGGGCCCAATATGGCTACACCTTC
.	TRBV14	TRBJ1-6	.	CASSQEALPGNSPLHF	TGTGCCAGCAGCCAAGAGGCGCTCCCGGGGAATTCACCCCTCCACTTT
TRBD2	TRBV2	TRBJ2-1	.	CASMTGGAYNEQFF	TGTGCCAGCATGACGGGGGGGGCCTACAATGAGCAGTTCTTC
TRBD1	TRBV30	TRBJ2-7	.	CAWSAQGANEQYF	TGTGCCTGGAGTGCCCAGGGGGCTAACGAGCAGTACTTC
.	TRBV5-6	TRBJ1-6	.	CASTRTRGYNSPLHF	TGTGCCAGCACCCGGACCCGGGGGTATAATTCACCCCTCCACTTT
.	TRBV9	TRBJ1-2	.	CASSVALF	TGTGCCAGCAGCGTAGCCCTCTTC
.	TRBV7-9	TRBJ2-5	.	CASRGVVETQYF	TGTGCCAGCAGAGGAGTAGTGGAGACCCAGTACTTC
TRBD1	TRBV5-1	TRBJ1-5	.	CASSLYGQGADQPQHF	TGCGCCAGCAGCTTGTATGGACAGGGGGCTGATCAGCCCCAGCATTTT
.	TRBV19	TRBJ2-5	.	CASNEFRGDETQYF	TGTGCCAGTAACGAGTTTCGGGGTGACGAGACCCAGTACTTC
.	TRBV19	TRBJ1-1	.	CATTGLAYTEAFF	TGTGCCACCACAGGGTTGGCGTACACTGAAGCTTTCTTT
.	TRBV6-6	TRBJ1-1	.	CASRPTGNTEAFF	TGTGCCAGCAGGCCGACAGGGAACACTGAAGCTTTCTTT
TRBD2	TRBV19	TRBJ2-3	.	CAASGLATDTQYF	TGTGCCGCTAGCGGCTTAGCCACAGATACGCAGTATTTT
.	TRBV4-3	TRBJ1-1	.	CASSRTGYTEAFF	TGCGCCAGCAGCCGTACAGGTTACACTGAAGCTTTCTTT
TRBD1	TRBV3-1/TRBV3-2	TRBJ2-7	.	CASSDRVGLEQYF	TGTGCCAGCAGCGACAGGGTCGGATTGGAGCAGTACTTC
.	TRBV7-9	TRBJ2-3	.	CASSQRQSSSTDTQYF	TGTGCCAGCAGTCAACGACAGTCCTCTAGCACAGATACGCAGTATTTT
.	TRBV5-4	TRBJ1-1	.	CASSIEGRPQRDTEAFF	TGTGCCAGCAGCATCGAAGGGAGACCGCAGCGAGACACTGAAGCTTTCTTT
TRBD2	TRBV9	TRBJ2-1	.	CASSTSGSSWNEQFF	TGTGCCAGCTCGACTAGCGGGAGTTCGTGGAATGAGCAGTTCTTC
TRBD1	TRBV27	TRBJ2-7	.	CASSLFWTGAGEQYF	TGTGCCAGCAGTTTATTCTGGACAGGGGCGGGGGAGCAGTACTTC
.	TRBV2	TRBJ1-2	.	CASSVRQASSYGYTF	TGTGCCAGCAGTGTCCGCCAGGCCTCCTCCTATGGCTACACCTTC
.	TRBV7-9	TRBJ2-7	.	CASSLGADVGGYF	TGTGCCAGCAGCCTCGGGGCCGACGTCGGGGGGTACTTC
TRBD2	TRBV6-2/TRBV6-3	TRBJ2-3	.	CASSPTQTSGRRTDTQYF	TGTGCCAGCAGCCCGACTCAAACTAGCGGGAGACGGACAGATACGCAGTATTTT
TRBD1	TRBV30	TRBJ1-1	.	CAWVGVQGLMRTEAFF	TGTGCCTGGGTGGGTGTACAGGGGCTAATGCGGACTGAAGCTTTCTTT
TRBD2	TRBV5-5	TRBJ2-3	.	CASSFSGSADTQYF	TGTGCCAGCAGCTTCAGCGGGAGCGCAGATACGCAGTATTTT
.	TRBV5-1	TRBJ1-1	.	CASSLGANTEAFF	TGCGCCAGCAGCTTGGGGGCTAACACTGAAGCTTTCTTT
.	TRBV4-3	TRBJ1-1	.	CASSQDQGMNTEAFF	TGCGCCAGCAGCCAAGATCAGGGGATGAACACTGAAGCTTTCTTT
TRBD2	TRBV6-2/TRBV6-3	TRBJ2-7	.	CASSSALQLAGVAYEQYF	TGTGCCAGCAGTTCGGCCCTTCAACTAGCGGGGGTCGCCTACGAGCAGTACTTC
.	TRBV19	TRBJ2-3	.	CASSIWVRASTDTQYF	TGTGCCAGTAGTATCTGGGTCAGGGCGAGCACAGATACGCAGTATTTT